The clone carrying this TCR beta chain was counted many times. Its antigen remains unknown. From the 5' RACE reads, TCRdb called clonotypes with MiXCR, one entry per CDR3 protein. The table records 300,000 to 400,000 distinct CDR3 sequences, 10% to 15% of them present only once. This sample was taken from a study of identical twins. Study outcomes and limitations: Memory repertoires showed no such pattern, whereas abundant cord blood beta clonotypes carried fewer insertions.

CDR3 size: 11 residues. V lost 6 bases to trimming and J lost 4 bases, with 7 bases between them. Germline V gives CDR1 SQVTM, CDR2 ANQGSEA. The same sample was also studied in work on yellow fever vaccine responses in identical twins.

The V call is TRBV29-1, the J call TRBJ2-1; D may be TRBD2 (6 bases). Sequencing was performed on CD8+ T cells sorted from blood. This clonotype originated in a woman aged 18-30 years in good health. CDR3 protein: CSVGTYNEQFF. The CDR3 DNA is TGCAGCGTCGGGACTTACAATGAGCAGTTCTTC.